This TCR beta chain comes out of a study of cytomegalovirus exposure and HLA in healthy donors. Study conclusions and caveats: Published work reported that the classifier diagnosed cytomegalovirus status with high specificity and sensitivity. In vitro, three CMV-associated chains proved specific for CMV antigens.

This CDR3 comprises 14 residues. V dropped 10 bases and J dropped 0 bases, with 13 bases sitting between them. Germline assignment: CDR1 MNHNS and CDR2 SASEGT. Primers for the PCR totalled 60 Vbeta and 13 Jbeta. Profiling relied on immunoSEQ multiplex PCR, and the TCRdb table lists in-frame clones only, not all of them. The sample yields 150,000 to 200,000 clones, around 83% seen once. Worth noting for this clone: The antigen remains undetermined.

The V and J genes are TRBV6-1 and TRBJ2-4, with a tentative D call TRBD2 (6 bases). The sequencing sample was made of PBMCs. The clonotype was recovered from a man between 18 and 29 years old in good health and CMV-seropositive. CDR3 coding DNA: TGTGCCACCTTAGCGGATTTAGCCAAAAACATTCAGTACTTC. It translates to CATLADLAKNIQYF.